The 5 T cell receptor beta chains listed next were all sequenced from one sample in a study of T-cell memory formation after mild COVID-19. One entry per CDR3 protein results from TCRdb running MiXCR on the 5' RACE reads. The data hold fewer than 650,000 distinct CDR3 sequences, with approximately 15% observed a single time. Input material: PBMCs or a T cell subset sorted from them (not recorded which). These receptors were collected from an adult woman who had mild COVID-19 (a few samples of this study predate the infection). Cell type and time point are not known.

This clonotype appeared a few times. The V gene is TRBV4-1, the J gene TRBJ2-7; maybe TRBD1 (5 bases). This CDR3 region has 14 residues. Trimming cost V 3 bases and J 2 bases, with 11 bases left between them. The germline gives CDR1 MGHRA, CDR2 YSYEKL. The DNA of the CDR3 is TGCGCCAGCAGCCACGACCAGGGCCCCTACGAGCAGTACTTC. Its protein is CASSHDQGPYEQYF.

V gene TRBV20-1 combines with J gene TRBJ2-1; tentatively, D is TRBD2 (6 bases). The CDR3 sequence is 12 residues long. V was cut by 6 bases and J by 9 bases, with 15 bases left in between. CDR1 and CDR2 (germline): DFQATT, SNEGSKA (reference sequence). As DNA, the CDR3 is TGCAGTGCCCCGGCGGGGACGGGTGAGCAGTTCTTC. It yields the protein CSAPAGTGEQFF.

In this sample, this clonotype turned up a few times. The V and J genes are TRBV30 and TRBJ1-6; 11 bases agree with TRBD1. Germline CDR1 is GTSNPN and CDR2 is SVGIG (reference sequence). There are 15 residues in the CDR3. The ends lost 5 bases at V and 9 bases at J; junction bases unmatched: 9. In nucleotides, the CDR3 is TGTGCCTGGGCCGGGACAGGGGGTTTCGGTTCACCCCTCCACTTT. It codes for CAWAGTGGFGSPLHF.

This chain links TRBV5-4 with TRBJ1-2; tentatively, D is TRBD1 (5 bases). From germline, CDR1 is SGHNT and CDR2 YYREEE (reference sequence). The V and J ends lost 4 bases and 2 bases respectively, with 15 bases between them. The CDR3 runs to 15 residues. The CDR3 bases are TGTGCCAGCAGCCCTGGGGGGAGAGGGAACTATGGCTACACCTTC. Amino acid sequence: CASSPGGRGNYGYTF.

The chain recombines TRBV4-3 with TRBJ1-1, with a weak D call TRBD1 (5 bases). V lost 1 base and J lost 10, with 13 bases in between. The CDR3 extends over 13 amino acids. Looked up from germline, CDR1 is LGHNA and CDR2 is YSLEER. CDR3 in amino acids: CASSQGQRWGAFF. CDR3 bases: TGCGCCAGCAGCCAAGGACAGAGATGGGGAGCTTTCTTT.